These 28 T cell receptor beta chains share one sample of origin, sequenced in a study of cytomegalovirus exposure and HLA in healthy donors. The PCR used 60 Vbeta and 13 Jbeta primers. Measured with immunoSEQ multiplex PCR; TCRdb has only the in-frame clones, and not every one. Among more than 90,000 clones, about 75% were seen once, and the ten largest hold 7% to 9%. The sample taken for sequencing was PBMCs. These TCRs come from a man aged 35 to 55 in good health and CMV-seropositive.

As for this clone: The junction and the germline gene differ at one end; a read error may be behind it. This sequence joins TRBV7-9 and TRBJ2-1; no definite D call. Germline assignment: CDR1 SEHNR and CDR2 FQNEAQ (reference sequence). The CDR3 runs to 15 residues. The CDR3 bases are TGTTCCAGCAGCTTAGTAGGTAGTAGCCGTAATGAGCAGTTCTTC. Protein product: CSSSLVGSSRNEQFF.

This chain uses TRBV5-5 with TRBJ1-2; the match to TRBD1 covers 7 bases. The CDR3 consists of 16 residues. The germline V gene encodes CDR1 SGHKS and CDR2 YYEKEE (reference sequence). J gave up 4 bases and V 0 bases, and 9 bases lay outside the gene matches. CDR3 protein: CASSLAPGGQSYGYTF. The CDR3 DNA sequence: TGTGCCAGCAGCTTGGCGCCAGGGGGACAGTCCTATGGCTACACCTTC.

This clone was detected only once. Here the CDR3 reads CASSLEVGGSGDEQYF. Here the CDR3 DNA reads TGCGCCAGCAGCTTGGAAGTCGGCGGGAGTGGGGACGAGCAGTACTTC. The rearrangement uses TRBV5-1 and TRBJ2-7; 7 bases are a match to TRBD2. This CDR3 comprises 16 residues. With V trimmed by 0 bases and J by 5 bases, 11 bases remained unmatched. Per germline, CDR1 SGHRS and CDR2 YFSETQ.

A remark on this clone: It is unclear where the CDR3 begins or ends on the DNA, so no DNA is shown, and the CDR3 is as TCRdb lists it. CDR3 sequence reads: CTSSQVVASGTINEQFF. This rearrangement joins TRBV1 to TRBJ2-1; the DNA was not used to check the table's D call, TRBD2. TRBV1 is a known pseudogene. The length of the CDR3 is 17 amino acids, counting both ends.

This rearrangement joins TRBV6-6 to TRBJ2-7; TRBD1 agrees at 8 bases. V trimming: 8 bases; J trimming: 3 bases; junction bases outside the gene matches: 9. The length of the CDR3 is 14 residues. The V gene's germline CDR1 is MNHNY and CDR2 SVGAGI (reference sequence). CDR3 amino acids: CASRIADRGYEQYF. The CDR3 DNA is TGTGCCAGCCGTATAGCCGACAGGGGCTACGAGCAGTACTTC.

The rearrangement joins TRBV5-6 to TRBJ1-2, with TRBD1 as a possible D gene (5 bases). The CDR3 loop spans 12 amino acids. CDR1 SGHDT and CDR2 YYEEEE come from the germline V gene. V lost 3 bases to trimming and J lost 5 bases, with 8 bases between them. CDR3 sequence (DNA): TGTGCCAGCAGCTACGGGGGTTATGGCTACACCTTC. Its translation: CASSYGGYGYTF.

This clone was recorded only once. The junction does not match germline at one end; this may be a read error. This chain connects TRBV5-4 to TRBJ2-7, with a tentative D call TRBD2 (6 bases). Germline V gene lookup returns CDR1 SGHNT and CDR2 YYREEE (reference sequence). The CDR3 has 16 residues. The CDR3 here is CASSPGLALEAYEQYF. DNA of the CDR3: TGTGCCAGCAGCCCGGGACTGGCTTTGGAGGCCTATGAGCAGTACTTC.

The V gene is TRBV5-1, the J gene TRBJ1-2; 8 bases line up with TRBD1. Germline V gene data show CDR1 as SGHRS and CDR2 as YFSETQ. Germline trimming cut 5 bases from V and 2 bases from J; bases unmatched to any gene: 8. The CDR3 consists of 15 residues. The CDR3 DNA reads as TGCGCCAGCAGAGATTGGACAGGGATGAACTATGGCTACACCTTC. It codes for CASRDWTGMNYGYTF. The full variable domain, completed using reference TRBV5-1 and TRBJ1-2, is KAGVTQTPRYLIKTRGQQVTLSCSPISGHRSVSWYQQTPGQGLQFLFEYFSETQRNKGNFPGRFSGRQFSNSRSEMNVSTLELGDSALYLCASRDWTGMNYGYTFGSGTRLTVV.

The rearrangement joins TRBV5-4 to TRBJ2-3; perhaps TRBD2 as D (6 bases). The CDR3 consists of 16 residues. The germline gives CDR1 SGHNT, CDR2 YYREEE (reference sequence). V lost 0 bases and J 4 bases, leaving 15 bases between the germline ends. CDR3 amino acids: CASSLEPGAGSDTQYF. The CDR3 nucleotides read TGTGCCAGCAGCTTGGAGCCAGGAGCGGGTTCAGATACGCAGTATTTT.

This rearrangement joins TRBV15 to TRBJ1-4; possibly TRBD1 for D (5 bases). Trimming shortened V by 0 bases and J by 8 bases, and 13 bases separated the two germline ends. The CDR3 is made up of 15 amino acids. Germline V CDR1 and CDR2: LNHNV, YYDKDF (reference sequence). The CDR3 sequence: CATSRDGRVGEKLFF. The CDR3 DNA sequence: TGTGCCACCAGCAGAGATGGCAGGGTAGGAGAAAAACTGTTTTTT.

The gene calls are TRBV10-3 and TRBJ2-3; 15 bases align to TRBD2. From germline, CDR1 is ENHRY and CDR2 SYGVKD. The CDR3 contains 18 residues. V lost 2 bases to trimming and J lost 0 bases; unmatched junction nucleotides: 3. The DNA for the CDR3 is TGTGCCATCAGTGAGGGACTAGCGGGGGGGTTGAGCACAGATACGCAGTATTTT. Translating it yields CAISEGLAGGLSTDTQYF.

The sample holds a few counts of this clone. The chain couples TRBV6-5 to TRBJ1-5; the match to TRBD1 covers 8 bases. In germline, CDR1 is MNHEY, CDR2 SVGAGI. J was trimmed by 1 base and V by 6 bases; bases with no gene match: 5. The CDR3 has 15 residues. The CDR3 here is CASSLRQGSNQPQHF. Here the CDR3 DNA reads TGTGCCAGCAGCTTACGACAGGGGAGCAATCAGCCCCAGCATTTT.

The J gene is TRBJ2-1, the V gene TRBV27; 11 positions match TRBD2. This CDR3 comprises 14 residues. In germline, CDR1 is MNHEY, CDR2 SMNVEV (reference sequence). V dropped 5 bases and J dropped 6; count of bases not matched to a gene: 3. CDR3 residues: CASSRLAGLNEQFF. Written as DNA, the CDR3 is TGTGCCAGCAGTAGACTAGCGGGGCTCAATGAGCAGTTCTTC.

This clone was counted once. The rearrangement joins TRBV19 to TRBJ1-5, with D possibly matching TRBD1 (6 bases). V lost 5 bases to trimming and J lost 0 bases, with 11 bases between them. The CDR3 runs to 15 residues. CDR1 is LNHDA, CDR2 SQIVND, per germline (reference sequence). CDR3: CASSVGQYSNQPQHF. The DNA of the CDR3 is TGTGCCAGTAGTGTAGGACAGTATAGCAATCAGCCCCAGCATTTT.

The chain employs TRBV5-1 and TRBJ2-3; 9 nucleotides agree with TRBD2. The CDR3 is 17 residues long. V lost 0 bases, J lost 2 bases, and 7 bases stayed unmatched. Germline-derived CDR1 and CDR2 are SGHRS and YFSETQ. In DNA form, the CDR3 reads TGCGCCAGCAGCTTGGGGCTAGCGGGACCTCTCACAGATACGCAGTATTTT. This translates into CASSLGLAGPLTDTQYF.

The chain is built from TRBV11-2 and TRBJ2-7; maybe TRBD1 (5 bases). Germline V lookup: CDR1 SGHAT, CDR2 FQNNGV. This CDR3 comprises 12 residues. Trimming took 7 bases from V and 3 from J, leaving 10 bases between them. This CDR3 is CASTNGHYEQYF. The CDR3 DNA sequence: TGTGCCAGCACCAACGGACACTACGAGCAGTACTTC. Full variable domain (outside the CDR3, taken from reference TRBV11-2 and TRBJ2-7): EAGVAQSPRYKIIEKRQSVAFWCNPISGHATLYWYQQILGQGPKLLIQFQNNGVVDDSQLPKDRFSAERLKGVDSTLKIQPAKLEDSAVYLCASTNGHYEQYFGPGTRLTVT.

The chain uses TRBV29-1 and TRBJ2-5; 8 bases align to TRBD2. The CDR3 totals 14 residues. Germline-derived CDR1 and CDR2 are SQVTM and ANQGSEA. J lost 1 base, V lost 7 bases, and 8 bases had no gene match. The CDR3 is CSGSLAGLQETQYF. CDR3 in DNA: TGCAGCGGTTCCTTAGCGGGACTCCAAGAGACCCAGTACTTC.

This chain connects TRBV28 to TRBJ1-4; possibly TRBD1 for D (5 bases). Trimming pared 6 bases from V and 6 bases from J, leaving 23 bases between. The germline CDR1 and CDR2 sequences are MDHEN and SYDVKM. The CDR3 extends over 17 amino acids. CDR3 residues: CASRTTYAGGLYEKLFF. The DNA of the CDR3 is TGTGCCAGCAGAACCACATATGCCGGGGGGTTGTATGAAAAACTGTTTTTT.

The chain recombines TRBV9 with TRBJ2-1; TRBD2 agrees at 9 bases. V trimming: 2 bases; J trimming: 8 bases; junction bases outside the gene matches: 14. The CDR3 is made up of 17 amino acids. The germline gives CDR1 SGDLS, CDR2 YYNGEE. The CDR3 spells CASSVLASGGSAYEQFF. In DNA, the CDR3 is TGTGCCAGCAGCGTGCTGGCCAGCGGGGGGAGCGCCTATGAGCAGTTCTTC.

The J gene is TRBJ1-2, the V gene TRBV10-3; 9 bases line up with TRBD1. This CDR3 has 16 residues. The junction had 9 bases not matched to a gene; V was cut back by 0 bases and J by 7 bases. From germline, CDR1 is ENHRY and CDR2 SYGVKD. In DNA, the CDR3 is TGTGCCATCAGTGAGTCGAAGACAGGGGGAGTCAGTGGCTACACCTTC. The encoded protein is CAISESKTGGVSGYTF.

This clone appeared once. The chain has TRBV28 and TRBJ1-1; 8 positions match TRBD1. The CDR3 totals 14 residues. V lost 2 bases, J lost 4 bases, and 3 bases stayed unmatched. CDR1 and CDR2 (germline): MDHEN, SYDVKM. The chain's CDR3 is CASSLQGAGTEAFF. Written as DNA, the CDR3 is TGTGCCAGCAGTTTACAGGGGGCGGGCACTGAAGCTTTCTTT. Full variable domain (rest looked up from reference TRBV28 and TRBJ1-1): DVKVTQSSRYLVKRTGEKVFLECVQDMDHENMFWYRQDPGLGLRLIYFSYDVKMKEKGDIPEGYSVSREKKERFSLILESASTNQTSMYLCASSLQGAGTEAFFGQGTRLTVV.

The rearrangement joins TRBV29-1 to TRBJ2-2, with 15 bases lining up with TRBD2. V lost 4 bases to trimming and J lost 4 bases; unmatched junction nucleotides: 4. Germline loops: CDR1 SQVTM, CDR2 ANQGSEA. The CDR3 spans 16 residues. CDR3 DNA: TGCAGCGTTGGGACTAGCGGGGGGGCCGTCACCGGGGAGCTGTTTTTT. Protein: CSVGTSGGAVTGELFF.

The CDR3 loop is CASSSNQQGSIQYF. In DNA, the CDR3 is TGTGCCAGCAGCTCGAACCAACAGGGGAGCATTCAGTACTTC. This chain connects TRBV5-4 to TRBJ2-4, with 7 positions matching TRBD1. This CDR3 contains 14 residues. CDR1 SGHNT and CDR2 YYREEE come from the germline V gene (reference sequence). J was trimmed by 9 bases and V by 3 bases; bases with no gene match: 9.

The rearrangement uses TRBV5-6 and TRBJ2-7; D is unresolved. This CDR3 spans 14 amino acids. V was trimmed by 2 bases and J by 0 bases, leaving 9 bases between them. CDR1 is SGHDT, CDR2 YYEEEE, per germline. CDR3 residues: CASSFFTSSYEQYF. The CDR3 DNA follows: TGTGCCAGCAGCTTTTTCACGAGCTCCTACGAGCAGTACTTC.

The CDR3 DNA reads as TGTGCCAGTAGTCCGCCGGGGTCCCTCTCCTACGAGCAGTACTTC. It codes for CASSPPGSLSYEQYF. The genes are TRBV19 and TRBJ2-7; perhaps TRBD2 as D (5 bases). CDR1 and CDR2 (germline): LNHDA, SQIVND (reference sequence). This CDR3 is 15 amino acids long. V was trimmed by 5 bases and J by 0 bases, leaving 14 bases between them.

The V call is TRBV14, the J call TRBJ1-6, with 8 bases matching TRBD1. Per the germline V gene, CDR1 is SGHDN and CDR2 is FVKESK. The trim removed 2 bases at V and 7 bases at J, leaving 4 bases unmatched. The CDR3 has 15 amino acids. The CDR3 bases are TGTGCCAGCAGCCAATGGGGACAGGAAAATTCACCCCTCCACTTT. As protein: CASSQWGQENSPLHF.

This chain joins TRBV14 and TRBJ2-1; TRBD2 agrees at 11 bases. The V and J ends lost 2 bases and 4 bases, in that order; junction bases with no gene match: 4. In germline, CDR1 is SGHDN, CDR2 FVKESK. CDR3 length equals 16 residues. CDR3 sequence reads: CASSQQTSGMYNEQFF. The CDR3 DNA is TGTGCCAGCAGCCAACAGACTAGCGGGATGTACAATGAGCAGTTCTTC.

The chain combines TRBV4-3 with TRBJ1-1, with a weak D call TRBD1 (6 bases). The CDR3 has 16 residues. V lost 4 bases and J lost 3, with 18 bases in between. CDR1 is LGHNA, CDR2 YSLEER, per germline. Here the CDR3 DNA reads TGCGCCAGCAGCCGGAGGGGGGGGCTAGGGTACACTGAAGCTTTCTTT. It specifies CASSRRGGLGYTEAFF.